The source of this T cell receptor beta chain is a study of T-cell reconstitution after alpha-beta-depleted transplantation in children. As it was prepared, the TCRbeta library received unique molecular identifiers. TCRdb used MiXCR to reprocess the PCR reads, holding one entry per CDR3 protein. The sample lists 500,000 to 600,000 distinct CDR3 sequences; approximately 20% were seen once. CDR1 and CDR2 from the germline V gene are KGHSH and LQKENI. V dropped 6 bases and J dropped 0 bases, with 11 bases sitting between them. The CDR3 covers 14 residues. Material: PBMCs from the stem cell graft donor, obtained from the stem cell graft. This chain joins TRBV18 and TRBJ1-2; a weak D match, TRBD1 (5 bases). The sequence was obtained from a human donor who donated a stem cell graft to a child with acute lymphoblastic leukemia. DNA of the CDR3: TGTGCCAGCTCCCTGACAGCTGCTAACTATGGCTACACCTTC. Its protein is CASSLTAANYGYTF. Using reference TRBV18 and TRBJ1-2 for the parts outside the CDR3, the full variable domain is NAGVMQNPRHLVRRRGQEARLRCSPMKGHSHVYWYRQLPEEGLKFMVYLQKENIIDESGMPKERFSAEFPKEGPSILRIQQVVRGDSAAYFCASSLTAANYGYTFGSGTRLTVV.